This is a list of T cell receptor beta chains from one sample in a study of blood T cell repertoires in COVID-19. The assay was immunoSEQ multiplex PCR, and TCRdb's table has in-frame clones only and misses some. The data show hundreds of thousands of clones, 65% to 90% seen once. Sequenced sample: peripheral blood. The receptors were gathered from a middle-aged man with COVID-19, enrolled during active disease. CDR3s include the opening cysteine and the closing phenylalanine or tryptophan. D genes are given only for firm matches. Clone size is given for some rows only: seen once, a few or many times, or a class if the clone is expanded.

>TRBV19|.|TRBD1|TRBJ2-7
CASSPPDRGLSEQYF
TGTGCCAGTAGTCCGCCGGACAGGGGGCTAAGTGAGCAGTACTTC
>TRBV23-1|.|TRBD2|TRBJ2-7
CASSQSRLAGVTKQYF
TGCGCCAGCAGTCAATCTAGGCTAGCGGGAGTAACCAAGCAGTACTTC
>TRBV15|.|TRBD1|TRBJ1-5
CATSRQQGAREPQHF
TGTGCCACCAGCAGACAACAGGGGGCTAGGGAGCCCCAGCATTTT
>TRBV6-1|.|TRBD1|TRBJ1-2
CASSEWEQGGYGYTF
TGTGCCAGCAGTGAGTGGGAACAGGGGGGCTATGGCTACACCTTC
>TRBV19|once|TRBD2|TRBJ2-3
CASSSPWDYTDTQYF
TGTGCCAGTAGTAGCCCCTGGGACTACACAGATACGCAGTATTTT
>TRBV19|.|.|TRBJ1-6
CASKRTANSPLHF
TGTGCCAGTAAGAGGACAGCTAATTCACCCCTCCACTTT
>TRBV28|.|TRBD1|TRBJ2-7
CASTRGQTIYYEQYF
TGTGCCAGCACCCGGGGACAGACGATATACTACGAGCAGTACTTC
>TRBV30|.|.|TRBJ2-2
CAWTTQEGTGELFF
TGTGCCTGGACTACCCAGGAGGGCACCGGGGAGCTGTTTTTT
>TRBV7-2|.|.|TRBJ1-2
CASSLMGGGYTF
TGTGCCAGCAGCTTAATGGGGGGTGGCTACACCTTC
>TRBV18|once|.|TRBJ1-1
CASSPQSPEAFF
TGTGCCAGCTCACCACAGAGTCCTGAAGCTTTCTTT
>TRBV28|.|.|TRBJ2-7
CASSLGLQGHPIYEQYF
TGTGCCAGCAGTTTAGGTCTGCAGGGACACCCGATTTACGAGCAGTACTTC
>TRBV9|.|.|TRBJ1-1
CASSVGEPTEAFF
TGTGCCAGCAGCGTAGGGGAGCCCACTGAAGCTTTCTTT
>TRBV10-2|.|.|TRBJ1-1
CASSGGTEAFF
TGCGCCAGCAGTGGAGGGACTGAAGCTTTCTTT
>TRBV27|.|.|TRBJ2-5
CASSLPGETQYF
TGTGCCAGCAGTCTCCCGGGTGAGACCCAGTACTTC
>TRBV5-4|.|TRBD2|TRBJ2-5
CASSAGLAGGPEETQYF
TGTGCCAGCAGCGCTGGACTAGCGGGGGGGCCTGAAGAGACCCAGTACTTC
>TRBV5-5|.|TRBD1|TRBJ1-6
CASSFSPTGDNSPLHF
TGTGCCAGCAGCTTTAGCCCGACAGGGGATAATTCACCCCTCCACTTT
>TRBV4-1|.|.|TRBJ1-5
CASSQDFEQPQHF
TGCGCCAGCAGCCAAGATTTTGAGCAGCCCCAGCATTTT
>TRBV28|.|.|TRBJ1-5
CASSLTGGDGNQPQHF
TGTGCCAGCAGTTTGACCGGGGGGGATGGCAATCAGCCCCAGCATTTT
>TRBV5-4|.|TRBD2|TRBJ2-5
CASSLASGVKETQYF
TGTGCCAGCAGCTTGGCCAGCGGGGTAAAAGAGACCCAGTACTTC
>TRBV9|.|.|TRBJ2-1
CASSVDSGISYNEQFF
TGTGCCAGCAGCGTAGATTCAGGGATATCCTACAATGAGCAGTTCTTC
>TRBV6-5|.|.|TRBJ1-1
CASSRQGYTEAFF
TGTGCCAGCAGTCGTCAGGGTTACACTGAAGCTTTCTTT
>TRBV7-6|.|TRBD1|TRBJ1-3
CASSSAGGRGSGNTIYF
TGTGCCAGCAGCTCAGCAGGGGGAAGAGGCTCTGGAAACACCATATATTTT
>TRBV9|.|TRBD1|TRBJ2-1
CASSAMGTGEDEQFF
TGTGCCAGCAGCGCTATGGGGACAGGTGAGGATGAGCAGTTCTTC
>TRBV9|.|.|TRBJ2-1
CASSRQEPGDYNEQFF
TGTGCCAGCAGTCGACAGGAACCTGGGGATTACAATGAGCAGTTCTTC
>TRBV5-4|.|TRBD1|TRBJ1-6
CASSLVWDRAHGYNSPLHF
TGTGCCAGCAGCTTGGTTTGGGACAGGGCACATGGTTATAATTCACCCCTCCACTTT
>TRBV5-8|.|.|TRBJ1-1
CASSLGELNTEAFF
TGTGCCAGCAGCTTGGGGGAGCTTAACACTGAAGCTTTCTTT
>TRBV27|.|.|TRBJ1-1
CASSFGTPNTEAFF
TGTGCCAGCAGTTTTGGGACACCGAACACTGAAGCTTTCTTT
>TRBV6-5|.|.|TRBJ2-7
CASRTRTNYEQYF
TGTGCCAGCAGAACCCGGACTAACTACGAGCAGTACTTC
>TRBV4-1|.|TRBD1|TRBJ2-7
CASSQDVGQVGYEQYF
TGCGCCAGCAGCCAAGATGTGGGACAGGTCGGCTACGAGCAGTACTTC
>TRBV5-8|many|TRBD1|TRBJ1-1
CASRRAGTDEAFF
TGTGCCAGCAGACGAGCCGGGACAGATGAAGCTTTCTTT
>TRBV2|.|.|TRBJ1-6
CASSEDVAGNSPLHF
TGTGCCAGCAGTGAAGACGTTGCGGGGAATTCACCCCTCCACTTT
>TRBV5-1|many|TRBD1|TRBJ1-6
CASSKAGQGNSPLHF
TGCGCCAGCAGCAAGGCGGGACAGGGCAATTCACCCCTCCACTTT
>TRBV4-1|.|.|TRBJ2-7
CASSQDLQGRSYEQYF
TGCGCCAGCAGCCAAGATTTACAGGGAAGGTCCTACGAGCAGTACTTC
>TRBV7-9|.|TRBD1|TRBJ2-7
CASSLPDRDYEQYF
TGTGCCAGCAGCTTACCGGACAGGGACTACGAGCAGTACTTC
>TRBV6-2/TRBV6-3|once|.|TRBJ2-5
CASSLWQTGETQYF
TGTGCCAGCAGCCTATGGCAAACGGGAGAGACCCAGTACTTC
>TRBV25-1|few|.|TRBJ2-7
CASSGQGFLYEQYF
TGTGCCAGCAGTGGGCAGGGGTTTCTCTACGAGCAGTACTTC
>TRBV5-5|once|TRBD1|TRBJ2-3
CASSLPGTADTQYF
TGTGCCAGCAGCCTACCCGGGACAGCAGATACGCAGTATTTT
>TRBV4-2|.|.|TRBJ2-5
CASSQDFPPRGWETQYF
TGTGCCAGCAGCCAAGATTTCCCCCCTAGGGGTTGGGAGACCCAGTACTTC
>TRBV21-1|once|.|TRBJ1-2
CASLTGRQVHYGYTF
TGTGCCAGCCTCACGGGGCGACAGGTTCACTATGGCTACACCTTC
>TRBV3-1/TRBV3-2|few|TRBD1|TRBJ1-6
CASTPGQFNSPLHF
TGTGCCAGCACCCCGGGACAGTTTAATTCACCCCTCCACTTT
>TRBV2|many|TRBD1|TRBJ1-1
CASNSDRENTEAFF
TGTGCCAGTAATTCGGACAGGGAGAACACTGAAGCTTTCTTT
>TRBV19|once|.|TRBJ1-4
CASTDRLRGPTNEKLFF
TGTGCCAGTACCGACCGCCTCCGAGGGCCAACTAATGAAAAACTGTTTTTT
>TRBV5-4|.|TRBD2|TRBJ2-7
CASSFSSGGGYEQYF
TGTGCCAGCAGCTTTTCGAGCGGGGGGGGCTACGAGCAGTACTTC
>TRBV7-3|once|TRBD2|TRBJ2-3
CASSLTGGGTDTQYF
TGTGCCAGCAGCTTAACTGGGGGAGGGACAGATACGCAGTATTTT
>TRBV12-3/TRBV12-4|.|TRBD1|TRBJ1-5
CATSGTGRQPQHF
TGTGCCACCTCCGGGACAGGAAGGCAGCCCCAGCATTTT
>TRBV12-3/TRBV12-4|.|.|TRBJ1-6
CASSPGYGSPLHF
TGTGCCAGCAGTCCAGGGTACGGTTCACCCCTCCACTTT
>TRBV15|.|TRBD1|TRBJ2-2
CATSRPRQGRSGELFF
TGTGCCACCAGCAGACCTAGACAGGGGCGTAGCGGGGAGCTGTTTTTT
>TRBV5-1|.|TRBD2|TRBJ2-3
CASSSAGTSGFAGDTQYF
TGCGCCAGCAGTTCAGCCGGGACTAGCGGCTTTGCTGGGGATACGCAGTATTTT
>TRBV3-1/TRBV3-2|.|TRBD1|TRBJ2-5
CASSLTWDSQETQYF
TGTGCCAGCAGCCTGACATGGGACAGTCAAGAGACCCAGTACTTC
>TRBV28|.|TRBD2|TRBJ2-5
CASSSLGLAQETQYF
TGTGCCAGCAGTTCGCTGGGACTAGCGCAAGAGACCCAGTACTTC
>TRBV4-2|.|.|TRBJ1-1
CASSQKQGNTEAFF
TGTGCCAGCAGCCAAAAACAGGGGAACACTGAAGCTTTCTTT
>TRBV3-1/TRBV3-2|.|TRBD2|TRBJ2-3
CASSQVAGGITDTQYF
TGTGCCAGCAGCCAAGTCGCGGGGGGCATAACAGATACGCAGTATTTT
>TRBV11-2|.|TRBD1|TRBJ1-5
CASSLGDSGGNQPQHF
TGTGCCAGCAGCTTAGGGGACAGCGGTGGCAATCAGCCCCAGCATTTT
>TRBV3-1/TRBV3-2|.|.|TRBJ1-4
CASSPRRGSEKLFF
TGTGCCAGCAGCCCACGCAGGGGTAGTGAAAAACTGTTTTTT
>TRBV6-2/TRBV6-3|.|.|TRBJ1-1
CASSYSGAANTEAFF
TGTGCCAGCAGTTACTCCGGCGCGGCGAACACTGAAGCTTTCTTT
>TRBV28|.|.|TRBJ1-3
CASSPQGISGNTIYF
TGTGCCAGCAGCCCTCAGGGTATCTCTGGAAACACCATATATTTT
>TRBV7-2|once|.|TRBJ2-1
CASSKGGTQVQFF
TGTGCCAGCAGCAAGGGTGGGACACAGGTGCAGTTCTTC